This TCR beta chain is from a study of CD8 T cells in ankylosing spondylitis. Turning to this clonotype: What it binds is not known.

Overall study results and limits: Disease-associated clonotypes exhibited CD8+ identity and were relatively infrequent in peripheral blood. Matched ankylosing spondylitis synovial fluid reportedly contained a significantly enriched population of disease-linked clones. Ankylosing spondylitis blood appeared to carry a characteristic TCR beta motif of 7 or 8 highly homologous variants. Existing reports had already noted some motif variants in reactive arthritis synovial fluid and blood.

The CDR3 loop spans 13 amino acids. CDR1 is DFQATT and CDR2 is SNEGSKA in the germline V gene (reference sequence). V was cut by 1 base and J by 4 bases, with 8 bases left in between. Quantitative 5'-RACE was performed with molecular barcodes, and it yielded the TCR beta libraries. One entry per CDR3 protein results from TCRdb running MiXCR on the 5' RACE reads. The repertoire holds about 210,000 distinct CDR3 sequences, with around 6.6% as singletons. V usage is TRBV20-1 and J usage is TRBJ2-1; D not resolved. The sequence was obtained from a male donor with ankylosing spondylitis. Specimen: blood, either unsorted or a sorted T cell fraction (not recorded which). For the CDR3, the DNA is TGCAGTGCTAGAGCAATCCCTTACAATGAGCAGTTCTTC. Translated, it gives CSARAIPYNEQFF.